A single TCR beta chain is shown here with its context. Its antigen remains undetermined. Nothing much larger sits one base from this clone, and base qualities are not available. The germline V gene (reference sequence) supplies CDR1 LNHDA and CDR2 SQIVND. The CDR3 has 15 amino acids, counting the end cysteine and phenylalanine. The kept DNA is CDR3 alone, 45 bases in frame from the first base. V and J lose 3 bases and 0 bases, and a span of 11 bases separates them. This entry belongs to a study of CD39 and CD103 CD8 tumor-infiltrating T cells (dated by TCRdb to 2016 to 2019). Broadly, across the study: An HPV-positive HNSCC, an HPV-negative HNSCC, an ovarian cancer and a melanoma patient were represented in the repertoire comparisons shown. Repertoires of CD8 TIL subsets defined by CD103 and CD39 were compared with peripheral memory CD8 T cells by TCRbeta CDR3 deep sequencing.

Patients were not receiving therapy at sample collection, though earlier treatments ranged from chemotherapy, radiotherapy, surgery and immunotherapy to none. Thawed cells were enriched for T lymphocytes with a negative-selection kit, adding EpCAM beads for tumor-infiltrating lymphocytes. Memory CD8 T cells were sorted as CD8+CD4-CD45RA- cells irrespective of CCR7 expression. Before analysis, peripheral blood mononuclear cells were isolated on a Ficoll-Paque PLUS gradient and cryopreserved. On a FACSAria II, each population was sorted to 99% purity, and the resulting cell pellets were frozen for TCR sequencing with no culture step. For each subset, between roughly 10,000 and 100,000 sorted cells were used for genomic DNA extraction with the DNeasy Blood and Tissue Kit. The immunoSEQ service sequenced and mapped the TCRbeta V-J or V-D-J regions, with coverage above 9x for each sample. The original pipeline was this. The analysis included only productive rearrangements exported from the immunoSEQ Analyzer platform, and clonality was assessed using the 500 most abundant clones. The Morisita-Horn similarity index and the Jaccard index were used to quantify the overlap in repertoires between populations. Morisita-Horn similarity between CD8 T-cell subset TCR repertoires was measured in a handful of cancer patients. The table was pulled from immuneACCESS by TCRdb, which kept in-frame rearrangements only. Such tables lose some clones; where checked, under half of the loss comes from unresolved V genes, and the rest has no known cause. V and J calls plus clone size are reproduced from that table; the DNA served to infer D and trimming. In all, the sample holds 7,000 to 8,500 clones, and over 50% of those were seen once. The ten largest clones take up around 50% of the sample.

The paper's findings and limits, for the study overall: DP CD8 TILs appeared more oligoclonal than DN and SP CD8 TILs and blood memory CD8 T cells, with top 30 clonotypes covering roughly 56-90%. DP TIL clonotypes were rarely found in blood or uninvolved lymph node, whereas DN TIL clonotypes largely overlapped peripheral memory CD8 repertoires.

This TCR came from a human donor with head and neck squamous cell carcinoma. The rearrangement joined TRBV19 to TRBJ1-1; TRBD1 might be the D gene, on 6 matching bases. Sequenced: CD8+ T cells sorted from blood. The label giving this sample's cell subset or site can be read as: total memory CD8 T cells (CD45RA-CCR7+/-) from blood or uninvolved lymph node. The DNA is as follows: TGTGCCAGTAGTATTGGCCAGGGGATGAACACTGAAGCTTTCTTT. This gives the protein CASSIGQGMNTEAFF.